The clone carrying this T cell receptor beta chain was observed once. This specimen comes from a study of blood T cell repertoires in COVID-19. The repertoire was sequenced with immunoSEQ multiplex PCR; TCRdb's copy has only in-frame clones and lacks some. The sample lists about 300,000 clones; 85% to 90% were seen once. The CDR3 loop spans 19 amino acids. Unmatched junction bases numbered 17, after V lost 0 bases and J lost 8 bases. The germline V gene has CDR1 LNHDA and CDR2 SQIVND (reference sequence). The genes are TRBV19 and TRBJ2-1; TRBD2 agrees at 9 bases. The receptor was isolated from a woman aged 18-29 years who had recovered from COVID-19. The sequenced sample was PBMCs or T cells enriched from blood (not recorded which). The DNA of the CDR3 is TGTGCCAGTAGTATAGAGGGGTCAGCGGGGGGAATTAATGGCGATGAGCAGTTCTTC. Residues: CASSIEGSAGGINGDEQFF.